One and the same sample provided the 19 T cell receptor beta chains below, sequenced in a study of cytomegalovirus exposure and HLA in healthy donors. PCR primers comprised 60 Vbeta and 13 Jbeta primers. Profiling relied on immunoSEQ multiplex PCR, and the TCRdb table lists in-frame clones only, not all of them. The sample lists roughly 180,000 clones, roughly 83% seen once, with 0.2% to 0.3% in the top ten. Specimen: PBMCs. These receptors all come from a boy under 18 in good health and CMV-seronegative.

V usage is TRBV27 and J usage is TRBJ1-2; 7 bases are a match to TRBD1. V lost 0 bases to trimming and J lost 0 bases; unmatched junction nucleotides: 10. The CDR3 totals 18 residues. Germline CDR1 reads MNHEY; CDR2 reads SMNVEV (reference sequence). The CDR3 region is CASSLSVAGTDSNYGYTF. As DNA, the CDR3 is TGTGCCAGCAGTTTATCAGTAGCGGGGACAGACTCTAACTATGGCTACACCTTC.

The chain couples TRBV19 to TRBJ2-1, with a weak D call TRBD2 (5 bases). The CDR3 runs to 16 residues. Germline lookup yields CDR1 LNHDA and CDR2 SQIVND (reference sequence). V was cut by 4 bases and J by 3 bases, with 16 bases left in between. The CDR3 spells CASSNALLENYNEQFF. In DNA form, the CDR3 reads TGTGCCAGTAGTAACGCACTACTAGAAAACTACAATGAGCAGTTCTTC.

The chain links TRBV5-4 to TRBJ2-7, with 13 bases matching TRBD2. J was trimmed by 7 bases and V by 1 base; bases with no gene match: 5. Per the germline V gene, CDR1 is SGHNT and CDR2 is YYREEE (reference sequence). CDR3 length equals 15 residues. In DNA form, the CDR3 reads TGTGCCAGCAGCTTGAGCGGACTAGCGGGAGCGGAGCAGTACTTC. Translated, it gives CASSLSGLAGAEQYF.

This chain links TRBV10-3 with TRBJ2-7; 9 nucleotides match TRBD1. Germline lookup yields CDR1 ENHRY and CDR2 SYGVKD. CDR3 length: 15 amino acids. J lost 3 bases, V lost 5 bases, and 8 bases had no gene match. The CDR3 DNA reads TGTGCCATCAGTATACAACGGACAGGGGACTACGAGCAGTACTTC. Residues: CAISIQRTGDYEQYF.

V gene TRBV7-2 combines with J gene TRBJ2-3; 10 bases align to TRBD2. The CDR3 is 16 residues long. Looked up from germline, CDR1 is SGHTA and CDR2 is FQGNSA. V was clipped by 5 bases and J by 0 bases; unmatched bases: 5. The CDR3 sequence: CASSPRTSGSTDTQYF. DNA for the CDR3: TGTGCCAGCAGCCCCCGGACTAGCGGAAGCACAGATACGCAGTATTTT.

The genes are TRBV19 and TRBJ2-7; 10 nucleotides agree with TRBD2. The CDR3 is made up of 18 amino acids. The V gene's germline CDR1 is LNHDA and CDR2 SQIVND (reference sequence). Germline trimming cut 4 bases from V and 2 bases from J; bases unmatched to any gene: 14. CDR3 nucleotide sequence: TGTGCCAGTAGTACTTCCGGGACTAGCGTCCTCGGTCCCTACGAGCAGTACTTC. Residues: CASSTSGTSVLGPYEQYF.

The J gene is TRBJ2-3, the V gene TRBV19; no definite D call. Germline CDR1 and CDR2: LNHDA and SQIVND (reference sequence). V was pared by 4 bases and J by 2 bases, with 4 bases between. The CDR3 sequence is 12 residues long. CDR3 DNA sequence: TGTGCCAGTAGTACCAACACAGATACGCAGTATTTT. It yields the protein CASSTNTDTQYF.

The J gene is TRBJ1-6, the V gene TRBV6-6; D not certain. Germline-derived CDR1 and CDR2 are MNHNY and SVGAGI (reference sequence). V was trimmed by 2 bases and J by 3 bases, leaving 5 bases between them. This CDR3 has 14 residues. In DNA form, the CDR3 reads TGTGCCAGCAGTTACGGGAGCTATAATTCACCCCTCCACTTT. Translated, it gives CASSYGSYNSPLHF.

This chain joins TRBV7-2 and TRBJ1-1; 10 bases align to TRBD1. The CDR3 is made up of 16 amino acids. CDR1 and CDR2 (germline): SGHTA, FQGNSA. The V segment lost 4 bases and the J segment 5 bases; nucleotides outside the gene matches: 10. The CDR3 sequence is CASSSLTGGAWTEAFF. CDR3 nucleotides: TGTGCCAGCAGCTCCCTGACAGGGGGCGCATGGACTGAAGCTTTCTTT.

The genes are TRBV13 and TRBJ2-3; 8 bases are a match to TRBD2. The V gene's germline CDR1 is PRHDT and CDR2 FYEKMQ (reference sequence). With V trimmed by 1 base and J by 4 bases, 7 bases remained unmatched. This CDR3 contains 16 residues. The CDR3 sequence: CASSLVSGGPADTQYF. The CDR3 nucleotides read TGTGCCAGCAGCTTAGTGTCGGGGGGGCCAGCAGATACGCAGTATTTT.

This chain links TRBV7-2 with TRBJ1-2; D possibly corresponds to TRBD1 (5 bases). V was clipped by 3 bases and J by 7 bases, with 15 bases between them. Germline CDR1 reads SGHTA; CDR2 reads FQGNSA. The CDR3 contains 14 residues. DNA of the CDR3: TGTGCCAGCAGCTTGAGTCAGGGTTATAGTGGCTACACCTTC. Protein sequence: CASSLSQGYSGYTF.

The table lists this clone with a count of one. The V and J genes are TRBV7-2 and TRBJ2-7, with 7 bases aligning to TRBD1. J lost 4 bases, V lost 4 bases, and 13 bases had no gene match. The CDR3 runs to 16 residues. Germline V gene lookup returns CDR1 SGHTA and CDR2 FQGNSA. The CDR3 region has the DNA TGTGCCAGCAGCTCCCCCGGGGATAGGGGGCGATACGAGCAGTACTTC. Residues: CASSSPGDRGRYEQYF. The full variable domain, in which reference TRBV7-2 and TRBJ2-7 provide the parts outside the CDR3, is GAGVSQSPSNKVTEKGKDVELRCDPISGHTALYWYRQSLGQGLEFLIYFQGNSAPDKSGLPSDRFSAERTGGSVSTLTIQRTQQEDSAVYLCASSSPGDRGRYEQYFGPGTRLTVT.

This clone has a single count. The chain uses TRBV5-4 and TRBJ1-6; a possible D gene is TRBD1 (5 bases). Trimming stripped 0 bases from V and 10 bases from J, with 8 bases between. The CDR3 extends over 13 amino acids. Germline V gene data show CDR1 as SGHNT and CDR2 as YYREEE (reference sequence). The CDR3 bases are TGTGCCAGCAGCTTGGGGACACAATCACCCCTCCACTTT. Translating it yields CASSLGTQSPLHF. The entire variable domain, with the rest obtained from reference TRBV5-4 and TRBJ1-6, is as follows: ETGVTQSPTHLIKTRGQQVTLRCSSQSGHNTVSWYQQALGQGPQFIFQYYREEENGRGNFPPRFSGLQFPNYSSELNVNALELDDSALYLCASSLGTQSPLHFGNGTRLTVT.

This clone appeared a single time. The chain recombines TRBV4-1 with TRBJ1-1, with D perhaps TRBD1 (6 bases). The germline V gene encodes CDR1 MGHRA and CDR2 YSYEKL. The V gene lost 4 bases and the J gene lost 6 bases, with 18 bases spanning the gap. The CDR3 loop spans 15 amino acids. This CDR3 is CASSLIQGRYSEAFF. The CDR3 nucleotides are TGCGCCAGCAGCCTGATACAGGGAAGGTATTCTGAAGCTTTCTTT.

The CDR3, as DNA: TGTGCCAGCAGAGGGACAGGATCCTATGGCTACACCTTC. This encodes CASRGTGSYGYTF. The V call is TRBV6-1, the J call TRBJ1-2; TRBD1 matches at 8 bases. This CDR3 has 13 amino acids. Germline V lookup: CDR1 MNHNS, CDR2 SASEGT. Germline trimming cut 6 bases from V and 4 bases from J; bases unmatched to any gene: 4.

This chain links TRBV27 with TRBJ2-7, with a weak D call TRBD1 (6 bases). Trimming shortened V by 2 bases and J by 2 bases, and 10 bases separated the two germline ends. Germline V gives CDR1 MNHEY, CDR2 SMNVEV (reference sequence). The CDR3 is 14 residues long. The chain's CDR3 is CASSLVAGAYEQYF. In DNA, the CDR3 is TGTGCCAGCAGTTTAGTGGCAGGGGCCTACGAGCAGTACTTC.

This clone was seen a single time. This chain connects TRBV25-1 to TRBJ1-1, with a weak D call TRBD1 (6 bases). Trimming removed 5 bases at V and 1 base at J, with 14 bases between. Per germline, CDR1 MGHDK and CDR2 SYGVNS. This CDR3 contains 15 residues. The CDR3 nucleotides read TGTGCCAGCAGTCGCTCCGGGACACCGAACACTGAAGCTTTCTTT. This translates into CASSRSGTPNTEAFF.

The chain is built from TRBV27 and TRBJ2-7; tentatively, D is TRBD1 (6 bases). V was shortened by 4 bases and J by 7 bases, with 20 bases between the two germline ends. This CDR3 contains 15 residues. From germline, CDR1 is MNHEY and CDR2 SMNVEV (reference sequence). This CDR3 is CASSYRRGPFGEQYF. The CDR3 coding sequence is TGTGCCAGCAGTTATCGCAGGGGACCATTTGGAGAGCAGTACTTC.

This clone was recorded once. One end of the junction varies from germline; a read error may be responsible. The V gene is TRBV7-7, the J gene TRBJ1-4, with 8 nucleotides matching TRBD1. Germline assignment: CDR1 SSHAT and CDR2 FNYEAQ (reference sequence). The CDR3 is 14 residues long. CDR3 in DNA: TGTGCTAGCAGCTCGGACAGGGCAAGGGAAAAACTGTTTTTT. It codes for CASSSDRAREKLFF.